This T cell receptor beta chain was recovered during a study of cytomegalovirus exposure and HLA in healthy donors. The study's findings and limits: Common viral pathogens seemed, in a later analysis, to connect with several of the most significant clusters. Apart from CMV serostatus, no immune exposure information was available.

Comment on this clone: Its antigen is undetermined.

The CDR3 spans 15 residues. In germline, CDR1 is SGHNT, CDR2 YENEEA. Trimming removed 1 base from V and 4 bases from J; junction bases left unmatched: 4. PCR employed 60 Vbeta and 13 Jbeta primers. Assay: immunoSEQ multiplex PCR; the TCRdb copy retains only in-frame clones and omits some. The sample lists some 180,000 clones; around three quarters were seen once. Sequencing was performed on PBMCs. The V gene is TRBV11-3, the J gene TRBJ2-5; 9 bases map to TRBD1. This sequence was found in a woman in her twenties or thirties in good health and CMV-seropositive. The CDR3 nucleotides are TGTGCCAGCAGCTTAGGGGGACAGGGAGGAGAGACCCAGTACTTC. Its protein product is CASSLGGQGGETQYF.